Shown below are 27 T cell receptor beta chains from a single sample sequenced in a study of T cells expressing NK-cell markers. TCRdb reanalyzed the 5' RACE reads, giving one entry per CDR3 protein sequence and no DNA. The listing contains roughly 390,000 distinct CDR3 sequences. Sequenced input: blood T cells: a sorted CD56 or NKG2C T cell subset, CD4+ or CD8+ T cells, or bulk PBMC T cells (not recorded which). The receptor set was obtained from a man between 18 and 69 years old in good health.

The gene calls are TRBV18 and TRBJ2-7. The CDR3 runs 15 residues. Germline V gene sequence: CDR1 KGHSH, CDR2 LQKENI. CDR3: CASSPNLQSSYEQYF.

This chain links TRBV2 with TRBJ1-4. Germline values: CDR1 SNHLY, CDR2 FYNNEI. The CDR3 runs to 13 residues. The CDR3 sequence is CASSTLTNEKLFF.

The chain recombines TRBV7-2 with TRBJ1-5; the TCRdb D gene call, TRBD1, has no DNA to confirm it. The CDR3 has 14 amino acids. Germline V CDR1 and CDR2: SGHTA, FQGNSA. The chain's CDR3 is CASSSRQDLKPQHF.

The chain's CDR3 is CASSRSGSWGSEQYF. The gene calls are TRBV7-6 and TRBJ2-7; lacking DNA, the TRBD1 call made by TCRdb goes unchecked. The CDR3 covers 15 residues. CDR1 and CDR2 from the germline V gene are SGHVS and FNYEAQ.

The rearrangement joins TRBV5-1 to TRBJ2-5; as DNA is missing, the TRBD2 call by TCRdb cannot be tested. CDR1 is SGHRS, CDR2 YFSETQ, per germline. The CDR3 contains 16 residues. The CDR3 sequence is CASSLVNSARQETQYF.

V usage is TRBV6-5 and J usage is TRBJ1-6; as DNA is missing, the TRBD1 call by TCRdb cannot be tested. The CDR3 is made up of 15 amino acids. The V gene's germline CDR1 is MNHEY and CDR2 SVGAGI. This chain's CDR3 is CASSSGNRGGSPLHF.

V gene TRBV18 combines with J gene TRBJ1-1. CDR1 is KGHSH, CDR2 LQKENI, per germline. CDR3 length equals 12 residues. The chain's CDR3 is CASSPRTEEAFF. The variable domain in full, completed from reference TRBV18 and TRBJ1-1, reads NAGVMQNPRHLVRRRGQEARLRCSPMKGHSHVYWYRQLPEEGLKFMVYLQKENIIDESGMPKERFSAEFPKEGPSILRIQQVVRGDSAAYFCASSPRTEEAFFGQGTRLTVV.

The CDR3: CASSGGTGGTKNIQYF. This chain uses TRBV5-1 with TRBJ2-4; TCRdb gives TRBD1 as the D gene, but with no DNA this cannot be confirmed. Germline CDR1 is SGHRS and CDR2 is YFSETQ. The CDR3 runs to 16 residues. Complete variable domain (other parts from reference TRBV5-1 and TRBJ2-4): KAGVTQTPRYLIKTRGQQVTLSCSPISGHRSVSWYQQTPGQGLQFLFEYFSETQRNKGNFPGRFSGRQFSNSRSEMNVSTLELGDSALYLCASSGGTGGTKNIQYFGAGTRLSVL.

The chain is built from TRBV20-1 and TRBJ2-3; without DNA, the TCRdb call of TRBD2 cannot be checked. Germline-derived CDR1 and CDR2 are DFQATT and SNEGSKA (reference sequence). The CDR3 is 15 amino acids. CDR3 sequence: CSASRIALSTDTQYF.

V and J are TRBV18 and TRBJ1-2; as DNA is missing, the TRBD1 call by TCRdb cannot be tested. Germline CDR1 KGHSH, CDR2 LQKENI. The CDR3 has 17 residues. The CDR3 here is CASSPFAEGPGRYGYTF.

The chain carries TRBV12-3 or TRBV12-4 and TRBJ1-1. This CDR3 is 14 amino acids long. The CDR3 region is CASSLIPGNTEAFF.

The V call is TRBV2, the J call TRBJ2-1; TCRdb indicates TRBD1, and absent DNA this call remains unverified. Germline loops: CDR1 SNHLY, CDR2 FYNNEI. The CDR3 consists of 16 residues. The CDR3 region is CASRQEGGLSYNEQFF.

The chain's CDR3 is CASRTPGRSFGTYEQYF. The rearrangement uses TRBV27 and TRBJ2-7; lacking DNA, the TRBD1 call made by TCRdb goes unchecked. Germline V gives CDR1 MNHEY, CDR2 SMNVEV (reference sequence). The CDR3 is made up of 17 amino acids.

V and J are TRBV4-1 and TRBJ1-2; the TCRdb D gene call, TRBD1, has no DNA to confirm it. Germline CDR1 is MGHRA and CDR2 is YSYEKL. The CDR3 loop spans 15 amino acids. The chain's CDR3 is CASSQDDRGNYGYTF.

The CDR3 sequence is CATSDTRTPQGFTDTQYF. This chain uses TRBV24-1 with TRBJ2-3; TCRdb's D call of TRBD1 is untestable without DNA. Germline CDR1 is KGHDR and CDR2 is SFDVKD. The CDR3 is 18 residues long.

V and J are TRBV11-1 and TRBJ2-3; there is no DNA to check the TCRdb D call of TRBD1. This CDR3 has 18 residues. Germline V lookup: CDR1 SGHAT, CDR2 FQDESV (reference sequence). CDR3 residues: CASSPRTGGTPSTDTQYF. Supplemented by reference TRBV11-1 and TRBJ2-3, the full variable domain reads EAEVAQSPRYKITEKSQAVAFWCDPISGHATLYWYRQILGQGPELLVQFQDESVVDDSQLPKDRFSAERLKGVDSTLKIQPAELGDSAMYLCASSPRTGGTPSTDTQYFGPGTRLTVL.

The chain carries TRBV6-1 and TRBJ2-3; TCRdb calls TRBD2, which cannot be checked without DNA. There are 16 residues in the CDR3. CDR1 and CDR2 (germline): MNHNS, SASEGT. CDR3 sequence: CASSPGLAGARGTQYF.

V usage is TRBV3-1 and J usage is TRBJ2-5; no DNA is available, so the TRBD1 call from TCRdb remains unchecked. Germline CDR1 reads LGHDT; CDR2 reads YNNKEL (reference sequence). The CDR3 is made up of 15 amino acids. The CDR3: CASSRMATLGETQYF.

V is TRBV27 and J is TRBJ2-2; TCRdb's D call of TRBD1 is untestable without DNA. Germline V gene lookup returns CDR1 MNHEY and CDR2 SMNVEV (reference sequence). The CDR3 length is 16 residues. The CDR3 reads CASSPKTGLGTGELFF.

The chain has TRBV29-1 and TRBJ1-1. Per germline, CDR1 SQVTM and CDR2 ANQGSEA. CDR3 length equals 12 residues. The CDR3 here is CSDTQGGFGAFF.

The V gene is TRBV1, the J gene TRBJ2-1; TCRdb designates TRBD1, a call that cannot be tested without DNA. TRBV1 is labeled a pseudogene. This CDR3 contains 19 residues. The CDR3: CTSSLVLVVNPDPHNEQFF.

V and J are TRBV6-1 and TRBJ1-2; as DNA is missing, the TRBD1 call by TCRdb cannot be tested. The length of the CDR3 is 13 residues. Germline CDR1 MNHNS, CDR2 SASEGT. CDR3 in amino acids: CASRPPGHYGYTF.

The chain has TRBV20-1 and TRBJ2-3; TCRdb outputs TRBD2, but without DNA this stays unchecked. The germline V gene encodes CDR1 DFQATT and CDR2 SNEGSKA (reference sequence). The CDR3 is made up of 16 amino acids. The CDR3 region is CSASPLAGGYTDTQYF.

The chain is built from TRBV7-8 and TRBJ1-4; TCRdb indicates TRBD1, and absent DNA this call remains unverified. This CDR3 is 13 amino acids long. From germline, CDR1 is SGHVS and CDR2 FQNEAQ. CDR3 loop: CASRTGSNEKLFF. Full variable domain (remainder filled in from reference TRBV7-8 and TRBJ1-4): GAGVSQSPRYKVAKRGQDVALRCDPISGHVSLFWYQQALGQGPEFLTYFQNEAQLDKSGLPSDRFFAERPEGSVSTLKIQRTQQEDSAVYLCASRTGSNEKLFFGSGTQLSVL.

The rearrangement joins TRBV7-9 to TRBJ1-2; no DNA is available, so the TRBD1 call from TCRdb remains unchecked. Germline CDR1 SEHNR, CDR2 FQNEAQ (reference sequence). CDR3 length: 15 residues. This CDR3 is CASSSGTGKGYGYTF.

V gene TRBV12-3 or TRBV12-4 combines with J gene TRBJ1-5; no DNA is available, so the TRBD1 call from TCRdb remains unchecked. The CDR3 covers 17 residues. The CDR3 reads CASSFFGPGQGNQPQHF.

This chain joins TRBV20-1 and TRBJ2-1; with no DNA, the TCRdb D assignment of TRBD1 cannot be verified. Looked up from germline, CDR1 is DFQATT and CDR2 is SNEGSKA (reference sequence). The CDR3 loop spans 12 amino acids. CDR3: CSAHRDSNEQFF.